This TCR beta chain came from a study of spatial heterogeneity in lung cancer. Study in general: An average of more than ten raw reads was observed per unique TCR and UMI combination.

V was pared by 5 bases and J by 1 base, with 11 bases between. The CDR3 consists of 14 residues. This clonotype has at least ten counts. As to time point: blood at routine non-recurrence follow-up after resection. Whole RNA was taken from tumor, nontumor lung or frozen PBMC; it was then sequenced unsorted. A single record per CDR3 protein comes from TCRdb applying MiXCR to the 5' RACE reads. The sample shows just over 70,000 distinct CDR3 sequences, 8% to 10% of them seen only once. The sample was PBMCs, taken at follow-up. This clonotype was obtained from a female donor with early-stage non-small cell lung cancer. The chain couples TRBV12-3 or TRBV12-4 to TRBJ1-1; D ambiguous. The CDR3 coding sequence is TGTGCCAGCAGTCCTTCGTTGGCGAACACTGAAGCTTTCTTT. Its translation is CASSPSLANTEAFF.